This is a list of T cell receptor beta chains from one sample in a study of blood T cell repertoires in COVID-19. Clones were read by immunoSEQ multiplex PCR, and TCRdb kept only the in-frame ones, dropping some. The sample consists of about 130,000 clones, around 81% of them appearing once. The sample comprised peripheral blood. The receptor set was obtained from a woman between 45 and 60 years old with acute or convalescent COVID-19. Both conserved end residues are part of each CDR3. Fields, in order: D gene, clone size, J gene, V gene, CDR3 protein, CDR3 DNA. D genes are given only for firm matches. Rows give clone size only sometimes, using once, few, many, or a class for an expanded clone.

d_call: -; clone_size: -; j_call: TRBJ1-3; v_call: TRBV11-2; cdr3_aa: CASSRLGYLGNTIYF; cdr3_nt: TGTGCCAGCAGTCGTCTCGGGTACCTCGGAAACACCATATATTTT
d_call: -; clone_size: few; j_call: TRBJ1-1; v_call: TRBV28; cdr3_aa: CASTQIGTEAFF; cdr3_nt: TGTGCCAGCACACAAATTGGCACTGAAGCTTTCTTT
d_call: -; clone_size: -; j_call: TRBJ1-1; v_call: TRBV18; cdr3_aa: CASSPRDGGNTEAFF; cdr3_nt: TGTGCCAGCTCACCAAGAGATGGAGGGAACACTGAAGCTTTCTTT
d_call: TRBD1; clone_size: once; j_call: TRBJ2-7; v_call: TRBV5-5; cdr3_aa: CASSSPGQANYEQYF; cdr3_nt: TGTGCCAGCAGCTCTCCGGGACAGGCGAACTACGAGCAGTACTTC
d_call: -; clone_size: -; j_call: TRBJ2-7; v_call: TRBV2; cdr3_aa: CASSSTESYEQYF; cdr3_nt: TGTGCCAGCAGTTCGACAGAGAGCTACGAGCAGTACTTC
d_call: -; clone_size: few; j_call: TRBJ2-7; v_call: TRBV4-1; cdr3_aa: CASSQGASNYYEQYF; cdr3_nt: TGCGCCAGCAGCCAAGGTGCCTCCAACTACTACGAGCAGTACTTC
d_call: TRBD1; clone_size: -; j_call: TRBJ2-7; v_call: TRBV7-8; cdr3_aa: CASSPKVPGGVYEQYF; cdr3_nt: TGTGCCAGCAGCCCGAAGGTCCCAGGGGGAGTTTACGAGCAGTACTTC
d_call: -; clone_size: -; j_call: TRBJ1-5; v_call: TRBV6-5; cdr3_aa: CASTLREYRNQPQHF; cdr3_nt: TGTGCCAGCACTCTACGGGAATATCGCAATCAGCCCCAGCATTTT
d_call: TRBD1; clone_size: -; j_call: TRBJ1-4; v_call: TRBV2; cdr3_aa: CASSYNGQGTEKLFF; cdr3_nt: TGTGCCAGCAGTTATAATGGACAGGGGACTGAAAAACTGTTTTTT
d_call: -; clone_size: -; j_call: TRBJ2-7; v_call: TRBV3-1/TRBV3-2; cdr3_aa: CASSRRSTEQYF; cdr3_nt: TGTGCCAGCAGCCGACGGAGTACCGAGCAGTACTTC
d_call: TRBD1; clone_size: -; j_call: TRBJ2-7; v_call: TRBV11-3; cdr3_aa: CASSLRQGAKYF; cdr3_nt: TGTGCCAGCAGCCTACGACAGGGGGCAAAGTACTTC
d_call: TRBD1; clone_size: -; j_call: TRBJ2-3; v_call: TRBV3-1/TRBV3-2; cdr3_aa: CASSPRQGATYTQYF; cdr3_nt: TGTGCCAGCAGCCCTCGACAGGGGGCAACCTATACGCAGTATTTT
d_call: -; clone_size: -; j_call: TRBJ2-1; v_call: TRBV21-1; cdr3_aa: CASSKQLAGGPYNEQFF; cdr3_nt: TGTGCCAGCAGCAAGCAACTAGCGGGGGGGCCCTACAATGAGCAGTTCTTC
d_call: -; clone_size: once; j_call: TRBJ1-2; v_call: TRBV6-5; cdr3_aa: CASSYIDREIPYGYTF; cdr3_nt: TGTGCCAGCAGTTATATTGACAGAGAGATACCCTATGGCTACACCTTC
d_call: TRBD1; clone_size: few; j_call: TRBJ1-5; v_call: TRBV19; cdr3_aa: CASSIDPRWAGGANQPQHF; cdr3_nt: TGTGCCAGTAGTATAGACCCTCGTTGGGCAGGGGGCGCGAATCAGCCCCAGCATTTT
d_call: -; clone_size: -; j_call: TRBJ2-7; v_call: TRBV30; cdr3_aa: CAWNRPPYEQYF; cdr3_nt: TGTGCCTGGAACAGACCCCCCTACGAGCAGTACTTC
d_call: TRBD1; clone_size: -; j_call: TRBJ2-7; v_call: TRBV11-1; cdr3_aa: CASSAPGQSSYEQYF; cdr3_nt: TGTGCCAGCAGCGCACCGGGACAGAGCTCCTACGAGCAGTACTTC
d_call: TRBD1; clone_size: -; j_call: TRBJ2-1; v_call: TRBV9; cdr3_aa: CASSAGQRVYNEQFF; cdr3_nt: TGTGCCAGCAGCGCGGGACAGAGGGTCTACAATGAGCAGTTCTTC
d_call: TRBD1; clone_size: few; j_call: TRBJ2-2; v_call: TRBV30; cdr3_aa: CAWGQGVLNTGELFF; cdr3_nt: TGTGCCTGGGGACAGGGCGTTTTGAACACCGGGGAGCTGTTTTTT
d_call: TRBD1; clone_size: -; j_call: TRBJ1-3; v_call: TRBV7-9; cdr3_aa: CASSIRTGSSGNTIYF; cdr3_nt: TGTGCCAGCAGCATTCGGACAGGGAGCTCTGGAAACACCATATATTTT
d_call: -; clone_size: -; j_call: TRBJ1-1; v_call: TRBV3-1/TRBV3-2; cdr3_aa: CASSQDLVGGAFF; cdr3_nt: TGTGCCAGCAGCCAAGATCTCGTGGGAGGCGCTTTCTTT
d_call: TRBD2; clone_size: -; j_call: TRBJ2-5; v_call: TRBV20-1; cdr3_aa: CSASVTSGRAETQYF; cdr3_nt: TGCAGTGCTAGTGTCACTAGCGGGAGGGCTGAGACCCAGTACTTC
d_call: -; clone_size: -; j_call: TRBJ1-5; v_call: TRBV6-5; cdr3_aa: CASRSGGGSNQPQHF; cdr3_nt: TGTGCCAGCAGGAGCGGGGGTGGGAGCAATCAGCCCCAGCATTTT
d_call: -; clone_size: few; j_call: TRBJ2-1; v_call: TRBV7-6; cdr3_aa: CASSLVGSSYNEQFF; cdr3_nt: TGTGCCAGCAGCTTAGTCGGGAGCTCCTACAATGAGCAGTTCTTC
d_call: TRBD2; clone_size: -; j_call: TRBJ2-1; v_call: TRBV28; cdr3_aa: CASSGLAGGNEQFF; cdr3_nt: TGTGCCAGCAGTGGACTAGCGGGAGGGAATGAGCAGTTCTTC
d_call: TRBD1; clone_size: few; j_call: TRBJ2-2; v_call: TRBV5-1; cdr3_aa: CASSLQVGQSTGELFF; cdr3_nt: TGCGCCAGCAGCTTGCAGGTGGGACAGTCCACCGGGGAGCTGTTTTTT
d_call: -; clone_size: once; j_call: TRBJ2-1; v_call: TRBV19; cdr3_aa: CASSMEAGPINEQFF; cdr3_nt: TGTGCCAGTAGTATGGAAGCGGGCCCAATAAATGAGCAGTTCTTC
d_call: -; clone_size: -; j_call: TRBJ1-1; v_call: TRBV6-5; cdr3_aa: CAGGGRVDTEAFF; cdr3_nt: TGTGCCGGGGGGGGCAGGGTGGACACTGAAGCTTTCTTT
d_call: -; clone_size: few; j_call: TRBJ1-1; v_call: TRBV6-6; cdr3_aa: CASSPAGFGEAFF; cdr3_nt: TGTGCCAGCAGCCCTGCCGGGTTCGGTGAAGCTTTCTTT
d_call: TRBD2; clone_size: -; j_call: TRBJ2-1; v_call: TRBV5-1; cdr3_aa: CASSFGLAGGPGNEQFF; cdr3_nt: TGCGCCAGCAGCTTTGGACTCGCGGGGGGGCCGGGGAATGAGCAGTTCTTC
d_call: -; clone_size: -; j_call: TRBJ2-3; v_call: TRBV20-1; cdr3_aa: CSAHYTDTQYF; cdr3_nt: TGCAGTGCCCACTACACAGATACGCAGTATTTT
d_call: -; clone_size: -; j_call: TRBJ2-2; v_call: TRBV15; cdr3_aa: CATSRDRNTGELFF; cdr3_nt: TGTGCCACCAGCAGAGACAGGAACACCGGGGAGCTGTTTTTT
d_call: TRBD2; clone_size: few; j_call: TRBJ2-1; v_call: TRBV27; cdr3_aa: CASSKLAGGTYNEQFF; cdr3_nt: TGTGCCAGCAGTAAGCTAGCGGGAGGCACCTACAATGAGCAGTTCTTC
d_call: -; clone_size: few; j_call: TRBJ1-2; v_call: TRBV5-4; cdr3_aa: CASSRIGGSLNYGYTF; cdr3_nt: TGTGCCAGCAGCCGCATAGGAGGGTCACTCAACTATGGCTACACCTTC
d_call: TRBD1; clone_size: few; j_call: TRBJ1-3; v_call: TRBV5-4; cdr3_aa: CASSSSGTGGRNTIYF; cdr3_nt: TGTGCCAGCAGCTCATCCGGGACAGGGGGCAGAAACACCATATATTTT
d_call: -; clone_size: many; j_call: TRBJ1-4; v_call: TRBV6-4; cdr3_aa: CASSPTGFGNEKLFF; cdr3_nt: TGTGCCAGCAGCCCCACAGGCTTTGGTAATGAAAAACTGTTTTTT
d_call: TRBD1; clone_size: -; j_call: TRBJ1-2; v_call: TRBV10-2; cdr3_aa: CASSDHGQGGYGYTF; cdr3_nt: TGCGCCAGCAGTGATCATGGACAGGGGGGATATGGCTACACCTTC
d_call: -; clone_size: -; j_call: TRBJ2-3; v_call: TRBV6-1; cdr3_aa: CASSEGEGADTQYF; cdr3_nt: TGTGCCAGCAGTGAAGGGGAGGGGGCAGATACGCAGTATTTT
d_call: -; clone_size: -; j_call: TRBJ2-7; v_call: TRBV10-3; cdr3_aa: CAIRETGGHEQYF; cdr3_nt: TGTGCCATCAGGGAAACAGGTGGCCACGAGCAGTACTTC
d_call: TRBD1; clone_size: -; j_call: TRBJ1-5; v_call: TRBV5-1; cdr3_aa: CASSYAGGDQPQHF; cdr3_nt: TGCGCCAGCAGCTACGCAGGGGGCGATCAGCCCCAGCATTTT
d_call: -; clone_size: -; j_call: TRBJ1-5; v_call: TRBV19; cdr3_aa: CASSSDSAPPQHF; cdr3_nt: TGTGCCAGTAGTTCGGACAGCGCGCCGCCCCAGCATTTT
d_call: -; clone_size: -; j_call: TRBJ2-5; v_call: TRBV9; cdr3_aa: CASSPGLPAETQYF; cdr3_nt: TGTGCCAGCAGCCCGGGACTCCCGGCAGAGACCCAGTACTTC
d_call: -; clone_size: -; j_call: TRBJ2-1; v_call: TRBV7-3; cdr3_aa: CASSSTPGYNEQFF; cdr3_nt: TGTGCCAGCAGCTCAACCCCCGGCTACAATGAGCAGTTCTTC
d_call: -; clone_size: -; j_call: TRBJ2-5; v_call: TRBV23-1; cdr3_aa: CASSQTEGKQETQYF; cdr3_nt: TGCGCCAGCAGTCAAACTGAGGGAAAGCAAGAGACCCAGTACTTC
d_call: -; clone_size: -; j_call: TRBJ1-5; v_call: TRBV7-8; cdr3_aa: CASSLDRDIFQPQHF; cdr3_nt: TGTGCCAGCAGCTTAGACCGGGACATTTTTCAGCCCCAGCATTTT
d_call: -; clone_size: -; j_call: TRBJ1-2; v_call: TRBV6-5; cdr3_aa: CASRADSYGYTF; cdr3_nt: TGTGCCAGCAGAGCCGACAGTTATGGCTACACCTTC
d_call: -; clone_size: -; j_call: TRBJ2-1; v_call: TRBV28; cdr3_aa: CASGLQSGEQFF; cdr3_nt: TGTGCCAGCGGACTTCAATCCGGGGAGCAGTTCTTC
d_call: TRBD1; clone_size: -; j_call: TRBJ1-2; v_call: TRBV10-3; cdr3_aa: CAIGRTGVEGYTF; cdr3_nt: TGTGCCATCGGACGTACAGGGGTAGAAGGCTACACCTTC
d_call: -; clone_size: -; j_call: TRBJ1-1; v_call: TRBV25-1; cdr3_aa: CASSTRGWSEAFF; cdr3_nt: TGTGCCAGCTCAACCAGGGGTTGGTCTGAAGCTTTCTTT
d_call: TRBD2; clone_size: -; j_call: TRBJ2-1; v_call: TRBV18; cdr3_aa: CASSPPERGNNEQFF; cdr3_nt: TGTGCCAGCTCACCACCGGAGCGGGGGAACAATGAGCAGTTCTTC
d_call: TRBD2; clone_size: -; j_call: TRBJ2-5; v_call: TRBV5-1; cdr3_aa: CASSATGTSGDVETQYF; cdr3_nt: TGCGCCAGCAGCGCAACCGGGACTAGCGGGGACGTGGAGACCCAGTACTTC
d_call: -; clone_size: -; j_call: TRBJ1-5; v_call: TRBV7-9; cdr3_aa: CASSDRQANQPQHF; cdr3_nt: TGTGCCAGCAGCGACAGACAGGCCAATCAGCCCCAGCATTTT
d_call: -; clone_size: -; j_call: TRBJ2-2; v_call: TRBV25-1; cdr3_aa: CASSDPTLTTGELFF; cdr3_nt: TGTGCCAGCAGTGATCCGACATTAACCACCGGGGAGCTGTTTTTT
d_call: -; clone_size: -; j_call: TRBJ1-2; v_call: TRBV5-5; cdr3_aa: CASSQVAGYYGYTF; cdr3_nt: TGTGCCAGCAGCCAAGTTGCGGGCTACTATGGCTACACCTTC
d_call: -; clone_size: -; j_call: TRBJ2-3; v_call: TRBV9; cdr3_aa: CASSVEDYTDTQYF; cdr3_nt: TGTGCCAGCAGCGTAGAGGACTACACAGATACGCAGTATTTT
d_call: TRBD1; clone_size: -; j_call: TRBJ1-5; v_call: TRBV18; cdr3_aa: CASSPATGGNQPQHF; cdr3_nt: TGTGCCAGCTCACCCGCGACAGGGGGCAATCAGCCCCAGCATTTT
d_call: -; clone_size: -; j_call: TRBJ1-3; v_call: TRBV28; cdr3_aa: CASRTGSPGNTIYF; cdr3_nt: TGTGCCAGCAGAACAGGGAGCCCAGGAAACACCATATATTTT
d_call: TRBD1; clone_size: -; j_call: TRBJ2-3; v_call: TRBV5-1; cdr3_aa: CASSLGDRVDTQYF; cdr3_nt: TGCGCCAGCAGCTTGGGTGACAGGGTAGATACGCAGTATTTT
d_call: TRBD2; clone_size: -; j_call: TRBJ2-2; v_call: TRBV3-1/TRBV3-2; cdr3_aa: CASSQVGLGFGGANTGELFF; cdr3_nt: TGTGCCAGCAGCCAAGTGGGCCTCGGGTTCGGGGGGGCGAACACCGGGGAGCTGTTTTTT